The clone carrying this TCR beta chain was recorded at least ten times. Preparation of the TCRbeta library used unique molecular identifiers. TCRdb used MiXCR to reprocess the PCR reads, holding one entry per CDR3 protein. The sample carries 450,000 to 500,000 distinct CDR3 sequences, 9.5% to 15% recorded once. These data originate in a study of T-cell reconstitution after alpha-beta-depleted transplantation in children. The germline gives CDR1 SGHTA, CDR2 FQGNSA. The CDR3 extends over 18 amino acids. V shed 0 bases and J 2 bases; nucleotides not matched to a gene: 11. The sample consisted of PBMCs from the stem cell graft donor, taken from the stem cell graft. V is TRBV7-2 and J is TRBJ2-5; 8 bases are a match to TRBD1. The source is a human donor who donated a stem cell graft to a child with combined immunodeficiency. The CDR3 nucleotides read TGTGCCAGCAGCTTAGCGGTTGGATTTCGGACAGGGCAAGAGACCCAGTACTTC. It specifies CASSLAVGFRTGQETQYF.